One and the same sample provided the 12 T cell receptor beta chains below, sequenced in a study of long-term antiretroviral therapy in people with HIV. Survey-level resolution applied to immunoSEQ assay v3.0. The assay was immunoSEQ multiplex PCR, and TCRdb's table has in-frame clones only and misses some. The sample holds about 16,000 clones, 75% seen once. The material was unsorted PBMCs, obtained 1.5 years before starting antiretroviral therapy. The receptors come from a woman between 45 and 65 years old with HIV.

Written as DNA, the CDR3 is TGTGCCAGCAGCTTGGGGCAGGATACGCAGTATTTT. It specifies CASSLGQDTQYF. The chain links TRBV5-6 to TRBJ2-3; D is uncertain. The length of the CDR3 is 12 residues. The V end was cut by 0 bases, the J end by 6 bases, with 5 bases between. Germline CDR1 is SGHDT and CDR2 is YYEEEE.

The chain uses TRBV11-3 and TRBJ2-3; tentative D call: TRBD2 (6 bases). V lost 8 bases and J lost 3, with 12 bases in between. CDR1 and CDR2 (germline): SGHNT, YENEEA. The CDR3 extends over 13 amino acids. The CDR3 region has the DNA TGTGCCAGCGAGCGGGCGGGGACAGATACGCAGTATTTT. It specifies CASERAGTDTQYF.

The CDR3 sequence: CASGSRYEETQYF. CDR3 coding DNA: TGTGCTAGTGGTTCACGATACGAAGAGACCCAGTACTTC. The V and J genes are TRBV12-5 and TRBJ2-5; D uncertain. The CDR3 has 13 amino acids. Trimming cost V 4 bases and J 3 bases, with 9 bases left between them. Per germline, CDR1 LGHNT and CDR2 FRNRAP.

The rearrangement joins TRBV5-5 to TRBJ1-1, with 8 bases fitting TRBD1. J lost 1 base, V lost 0 bases, and 2 bases had no gene match. CDR3 length equals 15 residues. Germline V CDR1 and CDR2: SGHKS, YYEKEE (reference sequence). The CDR3 nucleotides are TGTGCCAGCAGCTTGGGGACAGGGCCGAACACTGAAGCTTTCTTT. It specifies CASSLGTGPNTEAFF.

The V gene is TRBV21-1, the J gene TRBJ1-3. TRBV21-1 is flagged as a pseudogene. This CDR3 region has 16 residues. DNA for the CDR3: TGTGCCAGCAGCAAAGTTTTTCCGCCCTCTGGAAACACCATATATTTT. Its translation: CASSKVFPPSGNTIYF.

This sequence joins TRBV7-9 and TRBJ1-1, with TRBD1 identical over 7 bases. V trimming: 4 bases; J trimming: 0 bases; junction bases outside the gene matches: 5. Germline loops: CDR1 SEHNR, CDR2 FQNEAQ (reference sequence). CDR3 length: 15 residues. The chain's CDR3 is CASSSGGGLNTEAFF. The DNA of the CDR3 is TGTGCCAGCAGCTCAGGGGGGGGTTTGAACACTGAAGCTTTCTTT.

This clone was observed once. This chain joins TRBV7-9 and TRBJ2-7; TRBD2 might be the D (7 bases). The length of the CDR3 is 15 residues. V was trimmed by 1 base and J by 0 bases, leaving 10 bases between them. Germline V gene data show CDR1 as SEHNR and CDR2 as FQNEAQ (reference sequence). In nucleotides, the CDR3 is TGTGCCAGCAGCTTAGGGGGAGGGGGCTCCTACGAGCAGTACGTC. Its protein is CASSLGGGGSYEQYV.

This chain links TRBV12-5 with TRBJ1-2; a weak D match, TRBD1 (6 bases). This CDR3 comprises 15 residues. From germline, CDR1 is LGHNT and CDR2 FRNRAP. V shed 2 bases and J shed 6 bases, with 16 bases lying between them. CDR3 amino acids: CASGLSRSQGDGYTF. CDR3 coding DNA: TGTGCTAGTGGTTTGTCACGCTCACAGGGCGATGGCTACACCTTC.

The V gene is TRBV2, the J gene TRBJ2-4; D ambiguous. Trimming shortened V by 4 bases and J by 0 bases, and 10 bases separated the two germline ends. Germline V lookup: CDR1 SNHLY, CDR2 FYNNEI. This CDR3 spans 15 amino acids. CDR3 loop: CASSVPVLAKNIQYF. CDR3 bases: TGTGCCAGCAGTGTTCCGGTTCTAGCCAAAAACATTCAGTACTTC.

This clone appeared a few times. The rearrangement links TRBV5-1 to TRBJ1-4; 7 positions agree with TRBD1. CDR3 length: 16 residues. The J segment lost 3 bases and the V segment lost 0 bases, leaving 5 bases of the junction unmatched. Germline assignment: CDR1 SGHRS and CDR2 YFSETQ. CDR3 sequence (DNA): TGCGCCAGCAGCTTGGGATTCGACAGGGCTAATGAAAAACTGTTTTTT. This encodes CASSLGFDRANEKLFF.

This clone was recorded a few times. CDR3 in amino acids: CASSYSYQPQHF. The CDR3 nucleotides are TGTGCCAGCAGTTACTCGTATCAGCCCCAGCATTTT. The gene calls are TRBV6-6 and TRBJ1-5; D is undetermined. V dropped 0 bases and J dropped 5 bases, with 2 bases sitting between them. This CDR3 spans 12 amino acids. The germline V gene encodes CDR1 MNHNY and CDR2 SVGAGI (reference sequence).

The chain joins TRBV29-1 to TRBJ1-2; 10 nucleotides agree with TRBD1. The CDR3 has 12 residues. Germline V gene lookup returns CDR1 SQVTM and CDR2 ANQGSEA. J was trimmed by 4 bases and V by 7 bases; bases with no gene match: 3. DNA for the CDR3: TGCAGCGCAGGACAGGGGGTCTATGGCTACACCTTC. The encoded protein is CSAGQGVYGYTF.